Included here is one T cell receptor beta chain sequence, with context. The sample originates from a study of cytomegalovirus exposure and HLA in healthy donors. Study in general: From about 179 million T cells, an earlier analysis saw 90 million to 130 million unique TCR beta sequences. The study placed 70% to 90% of its approximately 430 genotyped donors in the Caucasian-associated ancestry cluster.

The CDR3 covers 15 residues. Germline assignment: CDR1 SGHRS and CDR2 YFSETQ. With V trimmed by 0 bases and J by 7 bases, 4 bases remained unmatched. The PCR contained 60 Vbeta and 13 Jbeta primers. Sequencing was performed with immunoSEQ multiplex PCR; in TCRdb, only in-frame clones are kept and a portion is missing. The table includes about 140,000 clones, about 77% detected once. The clonotype originates from a middle-aged woman in good health and CMV-seronegative. The J gene is TRBJ1-4, the V gene TRBV5-1; 9 bases match TRBD1. The sequenced sample consisted of PBMCs. The CDR3 region is CASSLGDRAGEKLFF. The CDR3 nucleotides are TGCGCCAGCAGCTTGGGGGACAGGGCTGGTGAAAAACTGTTTTTT. Drawing the rest from reference TRBV5-1 and TRBJ1-4, the complete variable domain is KAGVTQTPRYLIKTRGQQVTLSCSPISGHRSVSWYQQTPGQGLQFLFEYFSETQRNKGNFPGRFSGRQFSNSRSEMNVSTLELGDSALYLCASSLGDRAGEKLFFGSGTQLSVL.